This T cell receptor (beta chain) was recovered during a study of T-cell reconstitution after alpha-beta-depleted transplantation in children. Overall study results and limits: Recipient T cells and thymic progenitors that survived were the source of the high TCRbeta diversity seen at day 60 in some patients. Where alpha-beta T cells came from about two months after transplant was reportedly several hundred expanded graft clones. T-cell counts and diversity were attributed mostly to newly produced T cells one year after transplant.

Germline V CDR1 and CDR2: SGHRS, YFSETQ. This CDR3 is built from 15 residues. The ends were cut back, 0 bases at V and 2 bases at J, with 12 bases in the middle. TCRbeta library preparation incorporated unique molecular identifiers. Each CDR3 protein is one row after TCRdb ran MiXCR on the PCR reads. This sample carries 330,000 or so distinct CDR3 sequences, 6% to 10% of them seen once, and the ten largest clones take approximately 8.2%. This clonotype was seen repeatedly, ten times or more. What it binds is not known. Sequencing was performed on peripheral blood, taken 360 days after TCRalphabeta/CD19-depleted stem cell transplant. This rearrangement joins TRBV5-1 to TRBJ2-7, with a tentative D call TRBD1 (5 bases). This clonotype was sampled from a female patient aged 2 to 10 who had a stem cell transplant for Fanconi anemia, so the T cells may come from the graft donor. CDR3 sequence: CASSLDSGFPYEQYF. As DNA, the CDR3 is TGCGCCAGCAGCTTGGATTCAGGGTTTCCCTACGAGCAGTACTTC.